The next 32 T cell receptor beta chains were all read from a single sample in a study of T cell responses to AZD1222 COVID-19 vaccine. Profiling relied on immunoSEQ multiplex PCR, and the TCRdb table lists in-frame clones only, not all of them. The sample records 130,000 or so clones, around 94% being singletons. The sample consisted of peripheral blood, taken on day 0 of AZD1222 vaccination. These receptors were collected from an adult in good health.

The V call is TRBV5-1, the J call TRBJ1-4; no definite D call. V lost 2 bases, J lost 6 bases, and 11 bases lay in between. The germline V gene has CDR1 SGHRS and CDR2 YFSETQ. The CDR3 has 14 amino acids. Here the CDR3 reads CASSLIGNYEKLFF. The CDR3 coding sequence is TGCGCCAGCAGCTTAATAGGGAATTATGAAAAACTGTTTTTT.

This chain links TRBV7-8 with TRBJ2-1; no definite D call. Germline CDR1 reads SGHVS; CDR2 reads FQNEAQ. V was trimmed by 1 base and J by 0 bases, leaving 10 bases between them. The CDR3 runs 16 residues. CDR3 region: CASSLEAASSYNEQFF. CDR3 coding DNA: TGTGCCAGCAGCTTAGAGGCGGCGAGCTCCTACAATGAGCAGTTCTTC.

V gene TRBV7-9 combines with J gene TRBJ1-1; D unresolved. Germline CDR1 is SEHNR and CDR2 is FQNEAQ (reference sequence). The CDR3 consists of 13 residues. Trimming took off 4 bases at V and 0 bases at J, with 6 bases between the two ends. The CDR3 loop is CASSSWMNTEAFF. The CDR3 DNA is TGTGCCAGCAGCTCTTGGATGAACACTGAAGCTTTCTTT.

The chain employs TRBV28 and TRBJ1-4; D is ambiguous. Germline V gene data show CDR1 as MDHEN and CDR2 as SYDVKM. This CDR3 is 13 amino acids long. Trimming left V 6 bases short and J 5 bases short, with 10 bases between. CDR3: CASRVSRNEKLFF. In DNA, the CDR3 is TGTGCCAGCAGGGTCAGCAGAAATGAAAAACTGTTTTTT.

The chain combines TRBV28 with TRBJ1-1; D ambiguous. There are 11 residues in the CDR3. V was pared by 8 bases and J by 3 bases, with 7 bases between. The V gene's germline CDR1 is MDHEN and CDR2 SYDVKM. The CDR3 protein is CASSLHTEAFF. Here the CDR3 DNA reads TGTGCCAGCTCTTTGCACACTGAAGCTTTCTTT.

The chain joins TRBV7-2 to TRBJ2-3; D not resolved. The length of the CDR3 is 13 residues. CDR1 and CDR2 from the germline V gene are SGHTA and FQGNSA. V was shortened by 4 bases and J by 10 bases, with 15 bases between the two germline ends. The CDR3, as DNA: TGTGCCAGCAGCTCGGTTGTAGCCGACGCGCAGTATTTT. It specifies CASSSVVADAQYF.

Here the CDR3 reads CASSLGLAGAYNEQFF. CDR3 nucleotide sequence: TGTGCCAGCAGCTTGGGACTAGCGGGAGCGTACAATGAGCAGTTCTTC. The chain is built from TRBV5-5 and TRBJ2-1; 12 nucleotides align to TRBD2. The CDR3 runs to 16 residues. Trimming at V came to 0 bases and at J to 4 bases, leaving 2 bases not matched to a gene. Germline loops: CDR1 SGHKS, CDR2 YYEKEE (reference sequence).

The CDR3 DNA sequence: TGCGCCAGCAGCTTGGTGGGTTTGGCGTGGCAGGGAGGGGTGGGAGACACTGAAGCTTTCTTT. Protein product: CASSLVGLAWQGGVGDTEAFF. The chain uses TRBV5-1 and TRBJ1-1, with a possible D match to TRBD1 (5 bases). The CDR3 spans 21 residues. Germline CDR1 is SGHRS and CDR2 is YFSETQ. Trimming cost V 0 bases and J 3 bases, with 30 bases left between them.

The genes are TRBV19 and TRBJ2-1; weak D call: TRBD2 (5 bases). From germline, CDR1 is LNHDA and CDR2 SQIVND (reference sequence). Trimming took off 8 bases at V and 4 bases at J, with 12 bases between the two ends. The CDR3 has 13 amino acids. CDR3 protein: CASGREAYNEQFF. The CDR3 DNA follows: TGTGCCAGTGGACGGGAAGCATACAATGAGCAGTTCTTC. Looking up the rest from reference TRBV19 and TRBJ2-1 gives the full variable domain: DGGITQSPKYLFRKEGQNVTLSCEQNLNHDAMYWYRQDPGQGLRLIYYSQIVNDFQKGDIAEGYSVSREKKESFPLTVTSAQKNPTAFYLCASGREAYNEQFFGPGTRLTVL.

The CDR3 here is CATSSLGLAADTQYF. In DNA, the CDR3 is TGTGCCACCAGCAGCCTCGGACTAGCGGCAGATACGCAGTATTTT. V gene TRBV15 combines with J gene TRBJ2-3, with 10 bases identical to TRBD2. The germline V gene encodes CDR1 LNHNV and CDR2 YYDKDF (reference sequence). The V gene end was trimmed by 3 bases and the J gene end by 4 bases; junction bases not matched to a gene: 4. The CDR3 has 15 amino acids.

The chain combines TRBV28 with TRBJ1-1; D may be TRBD1 (6 bases). Germline V CDR1 and CDR2: MDHEN, SYDVKM. V was shortened by 3 bases and J by 8 bases, with 19 bases between the two germline ends. The CDR3 loop spans 15 amino acids. The CDR3 loop reads CASSLGAGEAWEAFF. In DNA form, the CDR3 reads TGTGCCAGCAGTTTGGGAGCAGGGGAGGCGTGGGAAGCTTTCTTT. Using reference TRBV28 and TRBJ1-1 for the parts outside the CDR3, the full variable domain is DVKVTQSSRYLVKRTGEKVFLECVQDMDHENMFWYRQDPGLGLRLIYFSYDVKMKEKGDIPEGYSVSREKKERFSLILESASTNQTSMYLCASSLGAGEAWEAFFGQGTRLTVV.

The CDR3 nucleotides read TGTGCCAGCAGCCAAGATTGGCAAAACTATGGCTACACCTTC. This translates into CASSQDWQNYGYTF. The gene calls are TRBV3-1 (or the pseudogene TRBV3-2) and TRBJ1-2, with unresolved D. Per germline, CDR1 LGHDT and CDR2 YNNKEL (reference sequence). This CDR3 is built from 14 residues. Trimming stripped 0 bases from V and 2 bases from J, with 7 bases between.

The rearrangement links TRBV9 to TRBJ1-1, with TRBD1 identical over 7 bases. The germline CDR1 and CDR2 sequences are SGDLS and YYNGEE. The CDR3 runs 14 residues. V shed 2 bases and J 5 bases; nucleotides not matched to a gene: 6. CDR3 in amino acids: CASSVGQVSTEAFF. The CDR3 nucleotides are TGTGCCAGCAGCGTTGGACAGGTTAGTACTGAAGCTTTCTTT.

The V call is TRBV18, the J call TRBJ1-1, with D hard to call. This CDR3 spans 12 amino acids. Between the trimmed V and J ends, which lost 3 bases and 5 bases, there was a span of 7 bases. Germline CDR1 is KGHSH and CDR2 is LQKENI. The CDR3 loop is CASSPALTEAFF. The CDR3 bases are TGTGCCAGCTCACCCGCCTTAACTGAAGCTTTCTTT.

This chain joins TRBV11-2 and TRBJ2-1; D gene ambiguous. The CDR3 is 15 residues long. Deletions cut 2 bases from V and 3 bases from J, with 11 bases between. Germline CDR1 reads SGHAT; CDR2 reads FQNNGV. CDR3 DNA sequence: TGTGCCAGCAGCTTACTCCGAGGTGGCTACAATGAGCAGTTCTTC. Translating gives CASSLLRGGYNEQFF.

J is TRBJ2-7 and V is TRBV4-3; 7 bases are shared with TRBD2. The germline V gene has CDR1 LGHNA and CDR2 YSLEER. Losses at the gene ends were 5 bases for V and 4 bases for J; bases not matched to a gene: 11. The CDR3 length is 15 residues. CDR3 residues: CASSARASGQYEQYF. CDR3 DNA: TGCGCCAGCAGCGCCCGGGCTAGCGGTCAGTACGAGCAGTACTTC.

The CDR3 sequence is CASSRRTGEITDTQYF. The CDR3 DNA reads as TGTGCCAGCTCCCGCCGGACAGGGGAGATAACAGATACGCAGTATTTT. The chain joins TRBV18 to TRBJ2-3, with 9 bases fitting TRBD1. CDR1 and CDR2 (germline): KGHSH, LQKENI. This CDR3 region has 16 residues. V dropped 6 bases and J dropped 3; count of bases not matched to a gene: 10.

The V gene is TRBV6-2 or TRBV6-3, the J gene TRBJ1-2, with 7 bases matching TRBD1. Germline V gene lookup returns CDR1 MNHEY and CDR2 SVGEGT. With 4 bases clipped from V and 5 bases from J, the junction kept 13 bases outside the gene matches. The CDR3 runs 16 residues. The CDR3: CASSSPTGINRYGYTF. CDR3 bases: TGTGCCAGCAGTTCCCCGACAGGGATTAATCGGTATGGCTACACCTTC.

This clone is a singleton in its sample. The chain joins TRBV27 to TRBJ2-1, with TRBD2 matching 9 bases. Looked up from germline, CDR1 is MNHEY and CDR2 is SMNVEV (reference sequence). V trimming: 3 bases; J trimming: 15 bases; junction bases outside the gene matches: 6. CDR3 length: 12 amino acids. The CDR3 loop reads CASSFPGLAPFF. For the CDR3, the DNA is TGTGCCAGCAGTTTCCCCGGACTAGCGCCGTTCTTC.

V usage is TRBV28 and J usage is TRBJ2-1, with 9 bases identical to TRBD2. The CDR3 contains 17 residues. The trim removed 8 bases at V and 5 bases at J, leaving 16 bases unmatched. Germline values: CDR1 MDHEN, CDR2 SYDVKM. The DNA for the CDR3 is TGTGCCAGCCCTGGACCTCGGACTAGCGCCTCTAACAATGAGCAGTTCTTC. The encoded protein is CASPGPRTSASNNEQFF.

The chain combines TRBV5-5 with TRBJ2-5; D unresolved. V lost 4 bases to trimming and J lost 7 bases, with 14 bases between them. This CDR3 region has 13 residues. The germline V gene has CDR1 SGHKS and CDR2 YYEKEE (reference sequence). Written as DNA, the CDR3 is TGTGCCAGCAGCCGCGACTCTTTGGGGACCCAGTACTTC. This translates into CASSRDSLGTQYF.

This chain joins TRBV18 and TRBJ1-4, with 7 bases fitting TRBD1. Per germline, CDR1 KGHSH and CDR2 LQKENI. Trimming removed 3 bases from V and 7 bases from J; junction bases left unmatched: 5. The CDR3 is 14 residues long. The CDR3 region is CASSPDRAGEKLFF. The CDR3 nucleotides read TGTGCCAGCTCACCCGACAGGGCGGGTGAAAAACTGTTTTTT.

As DNA, the CDR3 is TGTGCCAGCAGTTTGGGACAGCTGGCATATGGCTACACCTTC. Translated, it gives CASSLGQLAYGYTF. This chain joins TRBV6-5 and TRBJ1-2; 7 nucleotides align to TRBD1. The CDR3 totals 14 residues. Unmatched junction bases numbered 7, after V lost 4 bases and J lost 5 bases. Germline V gene sequence: CDR1 MNHEY, CDR2 SVGAGI.

The DNA of the CDR3 is TGTGCCAGCAGTTACGGGGCCACCGGGGAGCTGTTTTTT. Its protein is CASSYGATGELFF. This rearrangement joins TRBV6-5 to TRBJ2-2, with a tentative D call TRBD1 (5 bases). Trimming cost V 2 bases and J 4 bases, with 5 bases left between them. The CDR3 extends over 13 amino acids. CDR1 is MNHEY and CDR2 is SVGAGI in the germline V gene.

V and J are TRBV12-3 or TRBV12-4 and TRBJ2-7, with D unclear. This CDR3 has 13 amino acids. Trimming cost V 3 bases and J 6 bases, with 12 bases left between them. The CDR3 loop reads CASSFIRQTEQYF. The CDR3 region has the DNA TGTGCCAGCAGTTTCATTAGGCAGACCGAGCAGTACTTC.

The J gene is TRBJ2-1, the V gene TRBV6-5; 13 nucleotides line up with TRBD2. V was pared by 7 bases and J by 7 bases, with 7 bases of the junction left unmatched. CDR1 is MNHEY, CDR2 SVGAGI, per germline. The CDR3 sequence is 15 residues long. DNA for the CDR3: TGTGCCAGCATACAGGGACTAGCGGGAAGTAATGAGCAGTTCTTC. As protein: CASIQGLAGSNEQFF.

CDR3 amino acids: CAFDRGTAKNIQYF. The DNA for the CDR3 is TGTGCCTTTGACAGGGGCACTGCCAAAAACATTCAGTACTTC. V usage is TRBV30 and J usage is TRBJ2-4; 8 nucleotides match TRBD1. The trim removed 7 bases at V and 1 base at J, leaving 6 bases unmatched. The CDR3 length is 14 residues. CDR1 and CDR2 from the germline V gene are GTSNPN and SVGIG (reference sequence). The full variable domain, its missing parts supplied by reference TRBV30 and TRBJ2-4, is SQTIHQWPATLVQPVGSPLSLECTVEGTSNPNLYWYRQAAGRGLQLLFYSVGIGQISSEVPQNLSASRPQDRQFILSSKKLLLSDSGFYLCAFDRGTAKNIQYFGAGTRLSVL.

This clone was observed a single time. This chain links TRBV7-2 with TRBJ1-2; 8 bases match TRBD1. This CDR3 comprises 15 residues. Per germline, CDR1 SGHTA and CDR2 FQGNSA. V was pared by 1 base and J by 4 bases, with 5 bases of the junction left unmatched. The CDR3 sequence is CASSLGTGRAYGYTF. As DNA, the CDR3 is TGTGCCAGCAGCTTAGGGACAGGGCGGGCCTATGGCTACACCTTC.

The chain carries TRBV9 and TRBJ1-1; 9 nucleotides agree with TRBD1. V shed 0 bases, J shed 8 bases, and the junction held 5 bases outside the gene matches. Germline V lookup: CDR1 SGDLS, CDR2 YYNGEE. This CDR3 has 14 residues. The CDR3 DNA reads TGTGCCAGCAGCGTAGGGGACAGGGTGAGCGAAGCTTTCTTT. Translation gives CASSVGDRVSEAFF. Looking up the rest from reference TRBV9 and TRBJ1-1 gives the full variable domain: DSGVTQTPKHLITATGQRVTLRCSPRSGDLSVYWYQQSLDQGLQFLIQYYNGEERAKGNILERFSAQQFPDLHSELNLSSLELGDSALYFCASSVGDRVSEAFFGQGTRLTVV.

V usage is TRBV18 and J usage is TRBJ1-1; 7 bases agree with TRBD1. The J segment lost 4 bases and the V segment lost 2 bases, leaving 10 bases of the junction unmatched. Germline loops: CDR1 KGHSH, CDR2 LQKENI. The CDR3 consists of 16 residues. CDR3 DNA: TGTGCCAGCTCACCAAGGGAGAGCAGGGGGTTCACTGAAGCTTTCTTT. It translates to CASSPRESRGFTEAFF.

The CDR3 DNA reads as TGTGCCAGCAGCCGCCAGGGTTGGGATACGCAGTATTTT. It yields the protein CASSRQGWDTQYF. The chain carries TRBV11-3 and TRBJ2-3, with D possibly TRBD1 on 5 matching bases. The V end was cut by 5 bases, the J end by 6 bases, with 12 bases between. Germline CDR1 is SGHNT and CDR2 is YENEEA. CDR3 length: 13 residues.

V is TRBV9 and J is TRBJ1-2, with TRBD1 identical over 7 bases. There are 15 residues in the CDR3. V shed 4 bases and J 3 bases; nucleotides not matched to a gene: 9. CDR1 SGDLS and CDR2 YYNGEE come from the germline V gene. As DNA, the CDR3 is TGTGCCAGCAGCCCACCCGGGGGACAGCACTATGGCTACACCTTC. This codes for CASSPPGGQHYGYTF.